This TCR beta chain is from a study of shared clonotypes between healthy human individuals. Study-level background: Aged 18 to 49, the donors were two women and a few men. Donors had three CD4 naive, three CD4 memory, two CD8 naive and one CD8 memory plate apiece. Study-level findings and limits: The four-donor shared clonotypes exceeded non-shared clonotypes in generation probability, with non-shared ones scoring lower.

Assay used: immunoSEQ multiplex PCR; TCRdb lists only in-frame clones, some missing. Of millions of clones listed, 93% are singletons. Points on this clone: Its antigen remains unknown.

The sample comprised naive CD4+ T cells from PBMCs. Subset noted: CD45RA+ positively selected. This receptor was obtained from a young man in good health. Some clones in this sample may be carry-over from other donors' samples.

CDR3 sequence: CASSRQGTNSPLHF. In DNA form, the CDR3 reads TGTGCCAGCAGCCGACAGGGAACAAATTCACCCCTCCACTTT. The gene calls are TRBV28 and TRBJ1-6; 7 bases are shared with TRBD1. V lost 6 bases and J lost 7; bases outside the gene matches: 6. This CDR3 comprises 14 residues. Looked up from germline, CDR1 is MDHEN and CDR2 is SYDVKM.